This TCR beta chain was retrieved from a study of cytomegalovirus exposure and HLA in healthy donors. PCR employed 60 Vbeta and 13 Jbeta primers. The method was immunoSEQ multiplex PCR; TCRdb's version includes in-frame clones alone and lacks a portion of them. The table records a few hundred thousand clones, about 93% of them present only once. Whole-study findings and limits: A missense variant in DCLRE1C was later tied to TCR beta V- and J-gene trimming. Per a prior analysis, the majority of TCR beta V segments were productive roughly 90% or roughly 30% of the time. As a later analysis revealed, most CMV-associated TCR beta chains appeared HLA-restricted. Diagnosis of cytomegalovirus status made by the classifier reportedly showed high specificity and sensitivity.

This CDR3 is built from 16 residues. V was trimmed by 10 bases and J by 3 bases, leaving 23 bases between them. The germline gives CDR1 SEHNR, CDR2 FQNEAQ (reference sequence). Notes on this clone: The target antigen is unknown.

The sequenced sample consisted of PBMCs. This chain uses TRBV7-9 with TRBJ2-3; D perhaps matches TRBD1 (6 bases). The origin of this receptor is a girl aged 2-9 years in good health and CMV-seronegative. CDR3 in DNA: TGTGCCACCCTTGCGCCGGGACAAACCCTTACAGATACGCAGTATTTT. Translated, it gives CATLAPGQTLTDTQYF.